Sequencing of this T cell receptor beta chain was carried out in a study of blood T cells in healthy people across ages. Study overall: Per two T cells, template switching captured roughly one barcoded beta molecule.

Concerning this clonotype itself: The junction departs from the called germline gene at one end, perhaps through a read error.

Then a second PCR, running about 6 to 12 cycles, was carried out with a sample-barcoded 5' primer and a J-beta primer mix. Any given sample supplied a minimum of 2.5 million CDR3-containing paired-end reads. MiXCR, run by TCRdb on the 5' RACE reads, gives a single entry per CDR3 protein. The table has over 1.5 million distinct CDR3 sequences, 49% seen once. The origin of this receptor is a middle-aged woman in good health. The source material was blood.

CDR3 coding DNA: TGTGCCTCCAGTCAGGGGACTAGCGGGGTAGTGGATGGTGAGCAGTTCTTC. Amino acid sequence: CASSQGTSGVVDGEQFF. V gene TRBV24-1 combines with J gene TRBJ2-1; 13 nucleotides match TRBD2. Germline lookup yields CDR1 KGHDR and CDR2 SFDVKD. This CDR3 contains 17 residues.